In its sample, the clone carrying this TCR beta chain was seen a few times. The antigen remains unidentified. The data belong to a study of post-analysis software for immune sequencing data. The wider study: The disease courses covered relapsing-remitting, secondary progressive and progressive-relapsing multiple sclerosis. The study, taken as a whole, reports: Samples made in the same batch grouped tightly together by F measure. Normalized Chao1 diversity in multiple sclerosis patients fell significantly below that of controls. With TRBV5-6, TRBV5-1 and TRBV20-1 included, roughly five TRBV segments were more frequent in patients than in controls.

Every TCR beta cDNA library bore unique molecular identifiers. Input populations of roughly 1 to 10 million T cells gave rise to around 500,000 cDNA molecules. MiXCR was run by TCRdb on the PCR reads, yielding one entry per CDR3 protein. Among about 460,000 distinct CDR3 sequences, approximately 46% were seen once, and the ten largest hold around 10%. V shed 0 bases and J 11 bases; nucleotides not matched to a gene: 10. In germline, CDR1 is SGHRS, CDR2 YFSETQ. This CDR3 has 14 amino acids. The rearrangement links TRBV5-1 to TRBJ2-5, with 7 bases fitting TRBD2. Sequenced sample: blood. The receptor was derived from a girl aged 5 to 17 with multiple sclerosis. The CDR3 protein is CASSLDPSAGEQYF. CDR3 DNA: TGCGCCAGCAGCTTGGACCCTAGCGCGGGAGAGCAGTACTTC. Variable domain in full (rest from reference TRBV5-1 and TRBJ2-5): KAGVTQTPRYLIKTRGQQVTLSCSPISGHRSVSWYQQTPGQGLQFLFEYFSETQRNKGNFPGRFSGRQFSNSRSEMNVSTLELGDSALYLCASSLDPSAGEQYFGPGTRLLVL.